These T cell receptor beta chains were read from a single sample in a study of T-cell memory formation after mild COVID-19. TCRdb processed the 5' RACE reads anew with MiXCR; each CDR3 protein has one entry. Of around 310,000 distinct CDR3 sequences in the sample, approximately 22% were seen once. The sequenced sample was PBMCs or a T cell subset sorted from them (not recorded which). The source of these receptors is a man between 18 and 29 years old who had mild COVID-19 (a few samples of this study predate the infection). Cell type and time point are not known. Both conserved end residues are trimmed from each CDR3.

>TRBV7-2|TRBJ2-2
ASRDSNTGELF
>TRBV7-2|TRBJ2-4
ASSHRKNIQY
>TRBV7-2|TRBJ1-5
ASSTGTGAYQPQH
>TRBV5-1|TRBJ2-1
ASRLGEGSSYNEQF
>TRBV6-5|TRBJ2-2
ASFRAANTGELF
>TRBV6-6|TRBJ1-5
ASRRTEPQH
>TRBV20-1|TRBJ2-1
SARPRTGVYNEQF
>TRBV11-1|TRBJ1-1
ASSFSGARTEAF
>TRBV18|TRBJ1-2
ASSPTTKGTYGYT
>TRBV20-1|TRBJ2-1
SARPSHGAYNEQF
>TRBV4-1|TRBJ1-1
ASSQVIRGNTEAF
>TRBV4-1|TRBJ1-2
ASSQSYTANLYGYT
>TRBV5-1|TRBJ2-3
ASSATLRGVHTDTQY
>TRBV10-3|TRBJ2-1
AISENRPREQF
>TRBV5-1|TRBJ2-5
ASSGSGAPQETQY
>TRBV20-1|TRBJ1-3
SARDLGAAGNTIY
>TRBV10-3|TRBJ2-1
ATRLAGGLDEQF
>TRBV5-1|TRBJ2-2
ASSLAGPDTGELF
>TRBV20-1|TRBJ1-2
SARGTGNYGYT
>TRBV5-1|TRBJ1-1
ASSRNPGQGPLNTEAF
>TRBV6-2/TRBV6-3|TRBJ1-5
ASTDARGNQPQH
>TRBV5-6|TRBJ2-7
ASSWGTGPYEQY
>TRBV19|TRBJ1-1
ASSRTPGARAEAF
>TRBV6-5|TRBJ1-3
ASSLSDGNTIY
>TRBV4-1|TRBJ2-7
ASSLLAGRSYEQY
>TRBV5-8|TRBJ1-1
ASSGRGSLPEAF
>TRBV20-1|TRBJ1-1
SARVAGRGGNTEAF
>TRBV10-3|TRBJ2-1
AIRKQDNEQF
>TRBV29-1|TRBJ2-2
SVGNTGELF
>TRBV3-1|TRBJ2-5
ASSQDLAAETQY
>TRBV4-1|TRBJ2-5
ASSQGQGRSQETQY
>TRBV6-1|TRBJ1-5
ASSPGTPVNQPQH
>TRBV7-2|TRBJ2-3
ASSLVASRTTDTQY
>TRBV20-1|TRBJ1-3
SARNSGNTIY
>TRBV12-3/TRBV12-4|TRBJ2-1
ASSLWGNEQF
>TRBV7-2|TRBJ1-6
ASTFGGRNSPLH
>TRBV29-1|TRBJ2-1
SVEIGPTGNEQF
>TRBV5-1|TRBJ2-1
ASSSNAGTGNEQF
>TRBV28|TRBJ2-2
ASSLLFSGSDTGELF
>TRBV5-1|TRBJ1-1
ASSLRTGSVNTEAF
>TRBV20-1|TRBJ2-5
SAIWGSETQY
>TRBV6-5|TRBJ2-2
ASTGAGELF
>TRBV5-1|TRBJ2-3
ASSLGSGMGTDTQY
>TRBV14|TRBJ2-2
ASSSVRSTDPGELF
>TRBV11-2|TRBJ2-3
ASSFEGMHTDTQY
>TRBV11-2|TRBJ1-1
ASSQQGADSRSF
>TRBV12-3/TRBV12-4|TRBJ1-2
ASRLRTGNYGYT
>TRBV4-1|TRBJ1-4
ASSQQGRDEKLF
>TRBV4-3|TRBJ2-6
ASGGHVGANVLT
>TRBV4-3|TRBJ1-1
ASSPVAGQGENTEAF
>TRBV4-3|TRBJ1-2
ASSQVLQNYGYT
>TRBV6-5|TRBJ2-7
ASSYGGRLTREQY
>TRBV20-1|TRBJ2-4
SAHRGGADIQY
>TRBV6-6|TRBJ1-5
ASRDISNQPQH
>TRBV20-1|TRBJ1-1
SARAVRNTEAF
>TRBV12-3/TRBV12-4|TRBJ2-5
ASSLFRDRGRETQY
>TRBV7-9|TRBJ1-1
ASSYRVDRRGAF
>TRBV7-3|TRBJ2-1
ASSTDWGSYNEQF
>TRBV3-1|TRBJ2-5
ASSQAGPRETQY
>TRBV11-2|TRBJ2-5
ASSPRVGPETQY